This T cell receptor beta chain was found in a study of T cell responses to AZD1222 COVID-19 vaccine listed by TCRdb under 2021. Turning to the overall study: A total of over 230 trial participants underwent TCR sequencing, of whom 200 to 220 had received two doses of AZD1222 and approximately 25 had received two doses of the MenACWY control vaccine. Trial participants were enrolled by age into 18-55, 56-69 and 70-plus year subgroups, with roughly 160, 29 and 62 TCR-sequenced participants respectively. What the research found in general, with its limitations: Vaccine-associated CD4 TCRs spanned the whole spike protein, with dominant responses in regions 160-218 and 743-854. The 56-69-year group was small, and its depth increase did not reach significance, likely because of low power. Because no samples from the day 14 peak response were available, repertoires could be characterized only after the peak T cell response. Conclusions about previously exposed vaccinees are limited, since just six AZD1222 recipients were seropositive for SARS-CoV-2 at baseline. Epitopes outside the regions mutated in the B.1.351 and B.1.1.7 variants were reportedly recognized by nearly half of the unique spike-specific TCRs. Participants were mostly white British and included more females than males, and it was suggested by the authors that clonal diversity may have been underestimated. After two AZD1222 doses, spike-specific TCR breadth and depth were significantly higher than at day 0 and than in MenACWY recipients.

The time point tag for this specimen amounts to: about 28 days (+/-7) after the second vaccine dose. Because spike-specific TCR depth and breadth did not differ between the two schedules, AZD1222 recipients who got a second dose at roughly 4 weeks were pooled with those who got a second dose at roughly 12 weeks. Vaccinee samples were obtained from the UK trials COV001 and COV002, which included a single-blind randomized controlled phase 2/3 trial of AZD1222 (ChAdOx1 nCoV-19) in healthy adults. For TCRbeta chain sequencing, PBMC samples were collected from trial participants at day 0 and at day 28 after the second dose. The CDR3 regions of human TCRbeta chains were analyzed by immunosequencing. Regarding the original processing steps: Repertoire TCRs were matched against a reference library of SARS-CoV-2-specific TCRs generated with the MIRA antigen-specificity platform. Breadth was defined as the fraction of unique TCRs that were SARS-CoV-2-associated. Depth was defined as the fraction of total T cells that were SARS-CoV-2-associated. Using the MIRA data, each spike-specific TCR was mapped to the spike region that the TCR reacts to and placed in a CD4 or CD8 class. Log10-transformed breadth and depth values were compared by one-way ANOVA with Sidak's multiple comparisons tests. Drawn from immuneACCESS, this table holds only the in-frame rearrangements with V and J called that TCRdb kept. Clones are partly lost; checked studies trace under half to an unresolved V gene and leave the rest unexplained. Clone size and the V and J calls come from that table; the DNA yielded D and trimming. Present in this sample are some 140,000 clones, approximately 92% of which were seen just once. Of the sample, roughly 7.1% is held by the ten largest clones.

A word on this clone: What antigen it recognizes has not been identified. One base away there is no much larger clone; base qualities are not given.

V is shortened by 3 bases, J by 5 bases, and the region joining them spans 8 bases. CDR3 length: 13 amino acids, cysteine to phenylalanine. The only DNA kept is the CDR3, 39 bases in frame from the first base. The input for sequencing was peripheral blood, taken 28 days after the second AZD1222 dose. Here the chain combines TRBV12-3 or TRBV12-4 and TRBJ2-1; no D gene is confidently identified. The sequence came from an adult who received the AZD1222 COVID-19 vaccine. The sequenced DNA: TGTGCCAGCAGTTTTAACCTGAACAATGAGCAGTTCTTC. This gives the protein CASSFNLNNEQFF.